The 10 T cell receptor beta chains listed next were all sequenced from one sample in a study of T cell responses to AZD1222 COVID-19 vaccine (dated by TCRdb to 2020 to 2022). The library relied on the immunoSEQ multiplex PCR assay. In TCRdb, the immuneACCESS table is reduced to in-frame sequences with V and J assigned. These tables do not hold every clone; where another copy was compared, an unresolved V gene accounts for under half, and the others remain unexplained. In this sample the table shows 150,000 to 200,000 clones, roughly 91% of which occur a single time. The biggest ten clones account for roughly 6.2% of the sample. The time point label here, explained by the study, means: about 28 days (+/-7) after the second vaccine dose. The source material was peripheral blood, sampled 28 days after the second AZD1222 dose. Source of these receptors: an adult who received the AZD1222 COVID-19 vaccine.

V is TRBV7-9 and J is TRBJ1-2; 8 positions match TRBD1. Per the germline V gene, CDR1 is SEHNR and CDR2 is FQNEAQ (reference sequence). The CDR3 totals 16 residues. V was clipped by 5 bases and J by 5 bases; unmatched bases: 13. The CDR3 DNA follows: TGTGCCAGCAGCCGGTATCCACAGGGGGAACCTTATGGCTACACCTTC. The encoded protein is CASSRYPQGEPYGYTF.

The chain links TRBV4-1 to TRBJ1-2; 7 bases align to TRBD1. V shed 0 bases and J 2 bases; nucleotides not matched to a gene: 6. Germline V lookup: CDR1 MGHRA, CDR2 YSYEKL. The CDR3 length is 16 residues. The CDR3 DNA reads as TGCGCCAGCAGCCAAGATGGGACAGCGCCGAACTATGGCTACACCTTC. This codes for CASSQDGTAPNYGYTF.

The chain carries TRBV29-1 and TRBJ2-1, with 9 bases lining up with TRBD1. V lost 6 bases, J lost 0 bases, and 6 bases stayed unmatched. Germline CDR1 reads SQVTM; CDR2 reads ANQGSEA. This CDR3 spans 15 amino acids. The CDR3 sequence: CSVVGQGNSYNEQFF. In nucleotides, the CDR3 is TGCAGCGTGGTTGGACAGGGGAACTCCTACAATGAGCAGTTCTTC.

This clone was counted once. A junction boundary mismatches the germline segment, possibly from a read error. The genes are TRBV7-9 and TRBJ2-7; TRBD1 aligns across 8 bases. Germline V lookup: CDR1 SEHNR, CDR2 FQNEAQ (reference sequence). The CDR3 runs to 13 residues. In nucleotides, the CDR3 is TGTGCCAGCAGCTTCGGACAGGGCTACCAGCAGTACTTC. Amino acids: CASSFGQGYQQYF.

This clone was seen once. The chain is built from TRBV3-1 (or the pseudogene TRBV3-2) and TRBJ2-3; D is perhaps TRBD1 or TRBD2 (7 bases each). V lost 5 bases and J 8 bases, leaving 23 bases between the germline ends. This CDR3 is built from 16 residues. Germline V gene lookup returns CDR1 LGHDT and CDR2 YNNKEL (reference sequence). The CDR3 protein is CASSYRGSGSFSTQYF. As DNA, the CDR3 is TGTGCCAGCAGCTACAGGGGTAGCGGGTCCTTCTCTACGCAGTATTTT.

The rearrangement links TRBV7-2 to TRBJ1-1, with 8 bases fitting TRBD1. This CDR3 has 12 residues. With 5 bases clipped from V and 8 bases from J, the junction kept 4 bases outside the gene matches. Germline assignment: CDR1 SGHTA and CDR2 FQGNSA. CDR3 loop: CASSLRTGEAFF. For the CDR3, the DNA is TGTGCCAGCAGCCTAAGGACAGGGGAAGCTTTCTTT.

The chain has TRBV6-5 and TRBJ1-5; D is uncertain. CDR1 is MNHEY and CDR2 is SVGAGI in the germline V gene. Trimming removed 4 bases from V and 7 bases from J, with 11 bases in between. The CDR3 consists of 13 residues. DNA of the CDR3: TGTGCCAGCAGTTCCGCTATTGAGCAGCCCCAGCATTTT. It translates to CASSSAIEQPQHF.

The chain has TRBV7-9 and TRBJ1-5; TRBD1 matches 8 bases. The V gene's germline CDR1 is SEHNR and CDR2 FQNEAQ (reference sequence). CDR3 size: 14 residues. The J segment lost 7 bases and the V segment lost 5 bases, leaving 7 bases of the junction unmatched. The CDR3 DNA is TGTGCCAGCAGCGACAACAGGGGGGGACAGCCCCAGCATTTT. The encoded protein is CASSDNRGGQPQHF. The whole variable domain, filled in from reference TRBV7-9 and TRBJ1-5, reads DTGVSQNPRHKITKRGQNVTFRCDPISEHNRLYWYRQTLGQGPEFLTYFQNEAQLEKSRLLSDRFSAERPKGSFSTLEIQRTEQGDSAMYLCASSDNRGGQPQHFGDGTRLSIL.

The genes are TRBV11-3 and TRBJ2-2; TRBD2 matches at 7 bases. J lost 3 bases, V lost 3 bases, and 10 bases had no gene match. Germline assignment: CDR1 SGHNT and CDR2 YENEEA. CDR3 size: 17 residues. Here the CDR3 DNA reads TGTGCCAGCAGCTTCAGGCGGGGGATGTATGACACCGGGGAGCTGTTTTTT. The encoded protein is CASSFRRGMYDTGELFF.

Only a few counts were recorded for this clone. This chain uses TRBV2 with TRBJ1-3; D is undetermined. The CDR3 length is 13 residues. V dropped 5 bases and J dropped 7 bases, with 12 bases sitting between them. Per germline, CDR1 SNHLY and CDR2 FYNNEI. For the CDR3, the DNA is TGTGCCAGCAGTCAACAGTGGCGTAACACCATATATTTT. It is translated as CASSQQWRNTIYF.